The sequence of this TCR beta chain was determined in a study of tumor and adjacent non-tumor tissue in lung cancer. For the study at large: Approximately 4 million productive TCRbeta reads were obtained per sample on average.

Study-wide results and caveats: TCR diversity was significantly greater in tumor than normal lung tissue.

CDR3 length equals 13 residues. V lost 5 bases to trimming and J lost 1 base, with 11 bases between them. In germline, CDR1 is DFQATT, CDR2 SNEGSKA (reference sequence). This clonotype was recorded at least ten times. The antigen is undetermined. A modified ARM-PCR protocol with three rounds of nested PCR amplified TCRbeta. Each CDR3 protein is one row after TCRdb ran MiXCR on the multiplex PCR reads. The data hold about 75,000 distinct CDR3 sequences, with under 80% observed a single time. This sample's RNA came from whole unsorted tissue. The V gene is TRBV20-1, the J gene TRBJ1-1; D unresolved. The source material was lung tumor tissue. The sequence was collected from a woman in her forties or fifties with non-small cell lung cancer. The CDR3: CSASGWSNTEAFF. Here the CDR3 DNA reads TGCAGTGCTTCTGGGTGGTCGAACACTGAAGCTTTCTTT.